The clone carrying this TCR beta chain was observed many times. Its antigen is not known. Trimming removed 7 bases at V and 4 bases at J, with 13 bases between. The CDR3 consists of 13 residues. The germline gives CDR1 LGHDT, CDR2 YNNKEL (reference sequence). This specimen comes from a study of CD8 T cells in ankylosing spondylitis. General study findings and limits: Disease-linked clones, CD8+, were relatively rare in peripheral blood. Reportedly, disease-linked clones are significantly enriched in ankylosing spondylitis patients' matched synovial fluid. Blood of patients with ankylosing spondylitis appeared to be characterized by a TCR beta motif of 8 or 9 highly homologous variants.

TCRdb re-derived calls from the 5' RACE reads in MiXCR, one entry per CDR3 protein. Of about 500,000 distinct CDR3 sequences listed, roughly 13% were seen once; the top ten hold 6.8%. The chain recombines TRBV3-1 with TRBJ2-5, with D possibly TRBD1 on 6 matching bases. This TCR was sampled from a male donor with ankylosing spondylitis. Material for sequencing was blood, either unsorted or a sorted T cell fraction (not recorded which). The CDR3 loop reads CASIQGLGETQYF. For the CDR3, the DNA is TGTGCCAGCATCCAGGGGCTCGGAGAGACCCAGTACTTC.